This T cell receptor beta chain was retrieved from a study of T-cell reconstitution after alpha-beta-depleted transplantation in children (dated by TCRdb to the mid-2010s). For the wider study: The study quantitatively tracked T-cell immune reconstitution after TCRalphabeta/CD19-depleted allogeneic hematopoietic cell transplantation in children using TCR repertoire profiling.

CDR1 and CDR2 (DFQATT, SNEGSKA) derive from the germline V gene (reference sequence). The CDR3 has 15 amino acids, counting the end cysteine and phenylalanine. Only CDR3 DNA remains: 45 bases, in frame from the first base. V is clipped by 0 bases and J by 1 base, and the sequence between their germline boundaries is 13 bases long. In light of the paper, this sample's treatment or condition label describes: allogeneic hematopoietic cell transplantation with graft depleted of TCRalphabeta T cells and CD19 B cells. The children who served as transplant recipients had been given grafts of TCRalphabeta/CD19-depleted allogeneic hematopoietic cells. The method was PCR. These reads were obtained on an Illumina HiSeq 2500. Molecular barcoding was employed in the preparation of TCR libraries, with unique molecular identifiers being used to normalize TCRbeta repertoire quantification. The public reads were reprocessed in TCRdb via fastp at Q25 and MiXCR, keeping in-frame beta chains. Duplicate CDR3 protein sequences are folded into a single record with the most common DNA and genes. The sample data list hundreds of thousands of distinct CDR3 sequences, and 13% of these were observed just once. Over 2% of the sample lies in the top ten.

This clonotype was seen a handful of times. Its recognized antigen is unknown. There are no base qualities to consult, and no much larger clone falls within one base. General conclusions and limits of the study: The apparently early recovery of alphabetaT-cell counts about two months after transplant reportedly depended on only several hundred rapidly expanded clones that came from non-depleted graft cells. Hyperexpanded clone frequencies declined over subsequent months; after one year, T-cell counts and TCRbeta diversity were mostly attributed to newly produced T cells. In some patients, the high TCRbeta diversity seen at day 60 was put down to recipient T cells and intrathymic progenitors that had survived conditioning.

This sequence originates from a male patient between 5 and 17 years old who had a stem cell transplant for acute myeloid leukemia, so the T cells may come from the graft donor. The specimen comprised PBMCs, mostly from graft donor cells, sampled 360 days after TCRalphabeta/CD19-depleted stem cell transplant. The rearrangement joined TRBV20-1 to TRBJ2-7, with no reliable assignment of the D segment. The CDR3 protein: CSARDLGDRSYEQYF. The DNA is TGCAGTGCTAGAGATTTGGGTGATAGGTCCTACGAGCAGTACTTC.